Sequencing of this T cell receptor (beta chain) was carried out in a study of shared clonotypes between healthy human individuals. Germline V gives CDR1 MGHRA, CDR2 YSYEKL. Between the trimmed V and J ends, which lost 0 bases and 4 bases, there was a span of 12 bases. The CDR3 spans 15 residues. Replicate sorted-subset PCRs were loaded with around 220 ng DNA, roughly 33,000 T cell genomes. TCRdb's table, derived via immunoSEQ multiplex PCR, lists solely in-frame clones and lacks some. The repertoire includes 550,000 to 850,000 clones, over 65% of them detected once, and 1.7% sits in the top ten. This clone occurred a few times.

The sequenced sample consisted of memory CD4+ T cells sorted from blood. The subset is: CD45RA-negative fraction. V usage is TRBV4-1 and J usage is TRBJ1-2; D not resolved. This receptor was taken from a young woman in good health. The CDR3 DNA sequence: TGCGCCAGCAGCCAAGATGAACGGGTTGGCTATGGCTACACCTTC. Its translation: CASSQDERVGYGYTF.